This TCR beta chain comes out of a study of cytomegalovirus exposure and HLA in healthy donors. Points on this clone: No antigen is known for it.

Broader study findings: TCR beta chain V- and J-gene trimming was linked, in a later analysis, to a missense variant in DCLRE1C. At a 0.05 false discovery rate, a later analysis found 18,000 or so TCR beta sequences to be associated with HLA alleles. From TCR beta sequences, most subjects' HLA-A and HLA-B alleles were reportedly predicted accurately.

PCR involved 60 Vbeta and 13 Jbeta primers. Profiling relied on immunoSEQ multiplex PCR, and the TCRdb table lists in-frame clones only, not all of them. The table lists fewer than 250,000 clones, approximately 81% of them singletons. The germline V gene has CDR1 MNHEY and CDR2 SMNVEV (reference sequence). Trimming removed 8 bases from V and 8 bases from J; junction bases left unmatched: 5. The CDR3 is 12 amino acids. The receptor was derived from a human donor in good health. Sequencing was performed on PBMCs. This chain connects TRBV27 to TRBJ2-1, with 8 bases identical to TRBD2. CDR3 bases: TGTGCCAGCTCAGTTAGCGGGGATGAGCAGTTCTTC. Translated: CASSVSGDEQFF.